The 15 T cell receptor beta chains given below trace back to one sample, sequenced in a study of a mutant IDH1 vaccine in newly diagnosed glioma. Which antigens these TCRs recognize remains unknown. Time point of the sample: week 5, during vaccination. Vaccinated patients received 300 ug of mutant IDH1 20-mer peptide per dose, with topical imiquimod. Assay used: immunoSEQ multiplex PCR; TCRdb lists only in-frame clones, some missing. Of about 53,000 clones listed, about 80% are singletons. The source material was PBMCs, sampled from a glioma patient whose treatment included an IDH1 peptide vaccine. The receptors here all came from a woman aged 18 to 35 with glioma. Some clones in this sample may be carry-over from other donors' samples.

CDR3 amino acids: CASTSDGGGFRNTIYF. Here the CDR3 DNA reads TGTGCCAGCACTTCAGACGGCGGGGGCTTTAGAAACACCATATATTTT. V and J are TRBV2 and TRBJ1-3; D is perhaps TRBD1 (6 bases). Trimming cost V 7 bases and J 5 bases, with 21 bases left between them. This CDR3 has 16 residues. Germline lookup yields CDR1 SNHLY and CDR2 FYNNEI. The full variable domain, completed using reference TRBV2 and TRBJ1-3, is EPEVTQTPSHQVTQMGQEVILRCVPISNHLYFYWYRQILGQKVEFLVSFYNNEISEKSEIFDDQFSVERPDGSNFTLKIRSTKLEDSAMYFCASTSDGGGFRNTIYFGEGSWLTVV.

This rearrangement joins TRBV29-1 to TRBJ2-1; 7 bases fit TRBD1. The CDR3 is 13 amino acids. V shed 6 bases, J shed 3 bases, and the junction held 5 bases outside the gene matches. Germline V gene data show CDR1 as SQVTM and CDR2 as ANQGSEA. Here the CDR3 reads CSVLTGRYNEQFF. CDR3 bases: TGCAGCGTCCTGACAGGGCGCTACAATGAGCAGTTCTTC.

The V gene is TRBV9, the J gene TRBJ1-2; D not resolved. The length of the CDR3 is 12 residues. V lost 6 bases, J lost 4 bases, and 10 bases lay in between. Germline V gene lookup returns CDR1 SGDLS and CDR2 YYNGEE. Here the CDR3 DNA reads TGTGCCAGCACTCGAAACTCCTATGGCTACACCTTC. Translation: CASTRNSYGYTF.

The genes are TRBV1 and TRBJ1-1. TRBV1 is a pseudogene segment. The CDR3 extends over 12 amino acids. In DNA, the CDR3 is TGCACCAGCAGCCAGTGGGGGTCTGAAGCTTTCTTT. This gives the protein CTSSQWGSEAFF.

This clone has only one observation. The chain combines TRBV7-2 with TRBJ2-3; D might be TRBD1 (6 bases). The CDR3 totals 15 residues. V lost 0 bases to trimming and J lost 3 bases, with 10 bases between them. From germline, CDR1 is SGHTA and CDR2 FQGNSA. Here the CDR3 DNA reads TGTGCCAGCAGCTTAGCGCCAGGGGATACAGATACGCAGTATTTT. Its protein product is CASSLAPGDTDTQYF.

This clone was recorded once. This chain's CDR3 is CASSYTGPMNTEAFF. The CDR3 bases are TGTGCCAGCAGTTACACAGGGCCTATGAACACTGAAGCTTTCTTT. The rearrangement uses TRBV6-5 and TRBJ1-1, with a tentative D call TRBD1 (6 bases). V was clipped by 2 bases and J by 0 bases, with 10 bases between them. CDR3 size: 15 residues. Germline CDR1 and CDR2: MNHEY and SVGAGI.

The chain employs TRBV7-3 and TRBJ2-3; 8 nucleotides align to TRBD2. Trimming at V came to 3 bases and at J to 4 bases, leaving 9 bases not matched to a gene. The germline gives CDR1 SGHTA, CDR2 FQGTGA. CDR3 length: 16 amino acids. The chain's CDR3 is CASSFSTAGGSDTQYF. In nucleotides, the CDR3 is TGTGCCAGCAGCTTTTCTACCGCGGGGGGTTCAGATACGCAGTATTTT.

A single count supports this clone. The chain combines TRBV13 with TRBJ1-2; tentatively, D is TRBD1 (6 bases). CDR1 is PRHDT, CDR2 FYEKMQ, per germline (reference sequence). This CDR3 is 14 amino acids long. With 5 bases removed from V and 4 bases from J, the gap between germline ends came to 14 bases. The CDR3 protein is CASSQGHLIYGYTF. CDR3 DNA: TGTGCCAGCAGCCAGGGACACCTTATCTATGGCTACACCTTC.

The V and J genes are TRBV2 and TRBJ2-1; D may be TRBD1 (6 bases). Germline values: CDR1 SNHLY, CDR2 FYNNEI. Trimming pared 10 bases from V and 8 bases from J, leaving 18 bases between. CDR3 length: 13 residues. The CDR3 spells CATQAVGHDEQFF. CDR3 in DNA: TGTGCCACCCAGGCTGTGGGACACGATGAGCAGTTCTTC.

V and J are TRBV19 and TRBJ2-5; the D gene is possibly TRBD1 (6 bases). Germline CDR1 is LNHDA and CDR2 is SQIVND (reference sequence). V lost 5 bases to trimming and J lost 4 bases, with 17 bases between them. The CDR3 sequence is 15 residues long. CDR3 sequence: CASSLPSTGRETQYF. CDR3 sequence (DNA): TGTGCCAGTAGTCTCCCTTCCACAGGGAGAGAGACCCAGTACTTC.

The CDR3 loop is CASSLERLAGTQYF. CDR3 coding DNA: TGTGCCAGCAGCTTAGAGCGACTAGCGGGTACGCAGTATTTT. This chain joins TRBV7-8 and TRBJ2-3, with 10 nucleotides matching TRBD2. With V trimmed by 1 base and J by 8 bases, 3 bases remained unmatched. CDR3 length: 14 amino acids. Germline V CDR1 and CDR2: SGHVS, FQNEAQ.

The chain combines TRBV29-1 with TRBJ1-1; 7 nucleotides agree with TRBD1. The germline V gene encodes CDR1 SQVTM and CDR2 ANQGSEA. Trimming cost V 2 bases and J 5 bases; bases outside gene matches: 11. This CDR3 region has 15 residues. The CDR3 here is CSVELWQGVSTEAFF. CDR3 coding DNA: TGCAGCGTTGAATTATGGCAGGGGGTAAGTACTGAAGCTTTCTTT. The full variable domain, rest sourced from reference TRBV29-1 and TRBJ1-1, is SAVISQKPSRDICQRGTSLTIQCQVDSQVTMMFWYRQQPGQSLTLIATANQGSEATYESGFVIDKFPISRPNLTFSTLTVSNMSPEDSSIYLCSVELWQGVSTEAFFGQGTRLTVV.

The J gene is TRBJ2-3, the V gene TRBV9; 12 positions agree with TRBD2. CDR1 and CDR2 (germline): SGDLS, YYNGEE. V dropped 4 bases and J dropped 8; count of bases not matched to a gene: 11. The CDR3 has 16 residues. The CDR3 here is CASSSLTSGRWGTQYF. CDR3 nucleotides: TGTGCCAGCAGCTCGTTGACTAGCGGGAGATGGGGTACGCAGTATTTT.

The chain joins TRBV7-9 to TRBJ2-5; TRBD2 matches 7 bases. V lost 5 bases and J lost 4; bases outside the gene matches: 10. From germline, CDR1 is SEHNR and CDR2 FQNEAQ (reference sequence). CDR3 length: 15 residues. Here the CDR3 reads CASSPRAGEVETQYF. Written as DNA, the CDR3 is TGTGCCAGCAGCCCTCGTGCGGGAGAGGTAGAGACCCAGTACTTC.

V and J are TRBV5-1 and TRBJ2-5; 10 nucleotides line up with TRBD2. There are 15 residues in the CDR3. With 2 bases clipped from V and 7 bases from J, the junction kept 8 bases outside the gene matches. Germline loops: CDR1 SGHRS, CDR2 YFSETQ. The DNA for the CDR3 is TGCGCCAGCAGCTTAGTAGCGGGAGGAGGAGGGACCCAGTACTTC. The encoded protein is CASSLVAGGGGTQYF.